One sample yielded the 18 T cell receptor beta chains listed below, sequenced in a study of beta chain features in type 1 diabetes. Findings of the study overall: Shortening of TCRB CDR3s, moderate but significant, appeared in all four CD4+ subsets of Type 1 diabetes patients.

The authors reverse transcribed all of the isolated RNA, so sequencing captured expressed TCRB transcripts. The table came from immunoSEQ multiplex PCR; TCRdb's copy has only in-frame clones and leaves some out. Among 500,000 to 850,000 clones listed, over 11% were seen once. Their specific antigens are unknown. The sequenced material came from naive CD4+ T cells from blood. Every receptor here comes from a man aged 18 to 29 with type 1 diabetes.

This clone was counted a few times. The genes are TRBV4-3 and TRBJ1-1; D gene ambiguous. Germline lookup yields CDR1 LGHNA and CDR2 YSLEER. V was shortened by 5 bases and J by 2 bases, with 9 bases between the two germline ends. The CDR3 covers 13 residues. As DNA, the CDR3 is TGCGCCAGCAGCGGGCAAATAAACACTGAAGCTTTCTTT. Translation gives CASSGQINTEAFF.

The chain joins TRBV5-1 to TRBJ1-6, with D unclear. Trimming cost V 0 bases and J 5 bases, with 6 bases left between them. The germline V gene has CDR1 SGHRS and CDR2 YFSETQ. There are 14 residues in the CDR3. This CDR3 is CASSLEQNNSPLHF. The DNA of the CDR3 is TGCGCCAGCAGCTTGGAACAGAATAATTCACCCCTCCACTTT.

This clone came up a few times. The CDR3 sequence is CASSPPGGNYGYTF. The CDR3 bases are TGTGCCAGCAGCCCCCCGGGAGGGAACTATGGCTACACCTTC. This chain links TRBV7-9 with TRBJ1-2; no firm D call. Germline V gene sequence: CDR1 SEHNR, CDR2 FQNEAQ (reference sequence). Trimming shortened V by 5 bases and J by 2 bases, and 12 bases separated the two germline ends. This CDR3 region has 14 residues.

The chain combines TRBV5-1 with TRBJ2-6; D is ambiguous. The V gene's germline CDR1 is SGHRS and CDR2 YFSETQ. The V gene lost 0 bases and the J gene lost 0 bases, with 7 bases spanning the gap. This CDR3 comprises 16 residues. The CDR3 DNA follows: TGCGCCAGCAGCTTGGTTCCAAACTCTGGGGCCAACGTCCTGACTTTC. Protein: CASSLVPNSGANVLTF.

In DNA form, the CDR3 reads TGCAGCGTTGAAAGCTCAGCGGGGGGGTCCACAGATACGCAGTATTTT. Translated: CSVESSAGGSTDTQYF. J is TRBJ2-3 and V is TRBV29-1; 10 nucleotides align to TRBD2. CDR1 is SQVTM, CDR2 ANQGSEA, per germline. Unmatched junction bases numbered 7, after V lost 2 bases and J lost 2 bases. CDR3 length: 16 amino acids.

The rearrangement links TRBV4-1 to TRBJ2-3; perhaps TRBD1 as D (5 bases). With 0 bases removed from V and 0 bases from J, the gap between germline ends came to 10 bases. This CDR3 spans 16 amino acids. CDR1 MGHRA and CDR2 YSYEKL come from the germline V gene. The CDR3 spells CASSQDAGQSTDTQYF. CDR3 in DNA: TGCGCCAGCAGCCAAGATGCTGGACAAAGCACAGATACGCAGTATTTT.

The V and J genes are TRBV30 and TRBJ2-7; D remains ambiguous. From germline, CDR1 is GTSNPN and CDR2 SVGIG (reference sequence). The CDR3 has 13 residues. The V end was cut by 2 bases, the J end by 6 bases, with 14 bases between. As DNA, the CDR3 is TGTGCCTGGAGTTTCAGGACCCTAAGCGAGCAGTACTTC. Translating gives CAWSFRTLSEQYF.

The sample holds a few counts of this clone. The genes are TRBV7-2 and TRBJ2-3, with D perhaps matching TRBD1 or TRBD2 (5 bases each). Germline lookup yields CDR1 SGHTA and CDR2 FQGNSA. CDR3 length: 15 amino acids. V was cut by 5 bases and J by 2 bases, with 14 bases left in between. CDR3 amino acids: CASSAGAGDTDTQYF. In DNA, the CDR3 is TGTGCCAGCAGCGCCGGGGCTGGCGACACAGATACGCAGTATTTT.

The table lists this clone with a few counts. Within the sample, other DNA sequences also encode this same CDR3. V is TRBV27 and J is TRBJ1-5; TRBD1 agrees at 9 bases. Germline assignment: CDR1 MNHEY and CDR2 SMNVEV (reference sequence). This CDR3 has 13 amino acids. J was trimmed by 2 bases and V by 8 bases; bases with no gene match: 1. For the CDR3, the DNA is TGTGCCAGCCGGGACAGGGGCAATCAGCCCCAGCATTTT. The encoded protein is CASRDRGNQPQHF.

The CDR3 loop reads CASSLFQRGGSTGELFF. As DNA, the CDR3 is TGTGCCAGCAGTTTATTTCAGCGGGGGGGCTCCACCGGGGAGCTGTTTTTT. The rearrangement links TRBV27 to TRBJ2-2; 10 bases map to TRBD2. Germline CDR1 and CDR2: MNHEY and SMNVEV (reference sequence). The CDR3 covers 17 residues. With 1 base clipped from V and 4 bases from J, the junction kept 6 bases outside the gene matches.

This clone was seen a handful of times. The chain joins TRBV7-2 to TRBJ2-4; D is unresolved. Trimming took 0 bases from V and 0 from J, leaving 3 bases between them. The CDR3 sequence is 14 residues long. The germline gives CDR1 SGHTA, CDR2 FQGNSA. CDR3 protein: CASSLALAKNIQYF. The CDR3 nucleotides read TGTGCCAGCAGCTTAGCTCTAGCCAAAAACATTCAGTACTTC.

The chain is built from TRBV7-2 and TRBJ2-7; 7 bases are shared with TRBD1. The CDR3 extends over 14 amino acids. Germline values: CDR1 SGHTA, CDR2 FQGNSA. The V gene end was trimmed by 4 bases and the J gene end by 0 bases; junction bases not matched to a gene: 3. CDR3 bases: TGTGCCAGCAGCTCTGACAGGGTCTCCTACGAGCAGTACTTC. This translates into CASSSDRVSYEQYF. The whole variable domain, filled in from reference TRBV7-2 and TRBJ2-7, reads GAGVSQSPSNKVTEKGKDVELRCDPISGHTALYWYRQSLGQGLEFLIYFQGNSAPDKSGLPSDRFSAERTGGSVSTLTIQRTQQEDSAVYLCASSSDRVSYEQYFGPGTRLTVT.

This clone was seen a handful of times. V gene TRBV28 combines with J gene TRBJ1-2; tentative D call: TRBD1 (6 bases). V dropped 3 bases and J dropped 5 bases, with 13 bases sitting between them. The germline CDR1 and CDR2 sequences are MDHEN and SYDVKM. The CDR3 sequence is 14 residues long. This CDR3 is CASSFRTAVYGYTF. CDR3 nucleotide sequence: TGTGCCAGCAGTTTTCGGACAGCGGTGTATGGCTACACCTTC.

The genes are TRBV30 and TRBJ2-1, with D possibly being TRBD1 (5 bases). Germline V lookup: CDR1 GTSNPN, CDR2 SVGIG (reference sequence). The V end was cut by 0 bases, the J end by 2 bases, with 14 bases between. This CDR3 is built from 16 residues. The CDR3 sequence: CAWSVSAGMTYNEQFF. DNA of the CDR3: TGTGCCTGGAGTGTATCGGCAGGGATGACCTACAATGAGCAGTTCTTC.

V is TRBV18 and J is TRBJ1-1; no clear D gene. The CDR3 is made up of 13 amino acids. Trimming left V 3 bases short and J 1 base short, with 6 bases between. In germline, CDR1 is KGHSH, CDR2 LQKENI. The DNA for the CDR3 is TGTGCCAGCTCACCGAACAAGAACACTGAAGCTTTCTTT. Residues: CASSPNKNTEAFF.

This clone was counted between two and nine times. The rearrangement joins TRBV30 to TRBJ2-1, with no clear D. The CDR3 consists of 12 residues. Trimming removed 1 base at V and 8 bases at J, with 9 bases between. Germline CDR1 GTSNPN, CDR2 SVGIG (reference sequence). CDR3 in amino acids: CAWSANTYEQFF. CDR3 nucleotide sequence: TGTGCCTGGAGTGCCAACACCTATGAGCAGTTCTTC.

The CDR3: CASSLAGGQFNQPQHF. Here the CDR3 DNA reads TGTGCCAGCAGCTTAGCGGGCGGACAGTTCAATCAGCCCCAGCATTTT. This rearrangement joins TRBV7-9 to TRBJ1-5, with D possibly being TRBD1 (6 bases). Trimming took off 0 bases at V and 3 bases at J, with 12 bases between the two ends. Germline V lookup: CDR1 SEHNR, CDR2 FQNEAQ (reference sequence). The CDR3 is made up of 16 amino acids. Filled out from reference TRBV7-9 and TRBJ1-5, the complete variable domain reads DTGVSQNPRHKITKRGQNVTFRCDPISEHNRLYWYRQTLGQGPEFLTYFQNEAQLEKSRLLSDRFSAERPKGSFSTLEIQRTEQGDSAMYLCASSLAGGQFNQPQHFGDGTRLSIL.

J is TRBJ2-7 and V is TRBV6-5; D perhaps matches TRBD2 (6 bases). CDR1 and CDR2 (germline): MNHEY, SVGAGI. The CDR3 covers 14 residues. With 5 bases removed from V and 5 bases from J, the gap between germline ends came to 16 bases. CDR3 amino acids: CASSQLGEDHEQYF. As DNA, the CDR3 is TGTGCCAGCAGTCAGCTAGGGGAGGACCACGAGCAGTACTTC.